The present T cell receptor (beta chain) was sequenced within a study of sequential checkpoint blockade in melanoma. V dropped 6 bases and J dropped 3; count of bases not matched to a gene: 6. The length of the CDR3 is 14 residues. CDR1 is MNHNY and CDR2 is SVGAGI in the germline V gene (reference sequence). The repertoire was sequenced with immunoSEQ multiplex PCR; TCRdb's copy has only in-frame clones and lacks some. Among under 20,000 clones, roughly 71% were seen once, and the ten largest hold about an eighth. As for treatment: randomized to nivolumab then ipilimumab (arm A) or the reverse (arm B).

Here the sequenced sample was CD8+ T cells sorted from blood (inferred from file names), taken from a patient given nivolumab and ipilimumab in sequence. The J gene is TRBJ2-7, the V gene TRBV6-6, with TRBD2 identical over 9 bases. This sequence was found in a human donor with melanoma. The CDR3 is CASSLAGEHYEQYF. The DNA of the CDR3 is TGTGCCAGCAGCTTAGCGGGAGAGCACTACGAGCAGTACTTC.